This T cell receptor beta chain was captured by sequencing in a study of CD8 T cells in ankylosing spondylitis. Study results and caveats: Seemingly distinctive of ankylosing spondylitis blood was a TCR beta motif formed by eight highly homologous variants. Disease-linked clones reportedly showed significant enrichment in matched ankylosing spondylitis synovial fluid. Clones linked with disease were CD8+ and fairly uncommon in the peripheral blood.

This clonotype appeared many times. Its cognate antigen is unknown. TCRdb independently ran MiXCR on the 5' RACE reads; one entry per CDR3 protein. In the table there are 150,000 to 200,000 distinct CDR3 sequences, 9.5% to 13% of which are singletons. The sample taken for sequencing was blood, either unsorted or a sorted T cell fraction (not recorded which). The TCR originated in a male donor with ankylosing spondylitis or in good health (not recorded which).

CDR3 residues: CASSGGTAVGNEAFF. CDR3 DNA sequence: TGTGCCAGCAGCGGAGGGACCGCTGTGGGAAATGAAGCTTTCTTT. The rearrangement uses TRBV7-9 and TRBJ1-1; a possible D gene is TRBD1 (5 bases). This CDR3 spans 15 amino acids. V lost 5 bases and J lost 7, with 20 bases in between. CDR1 and CDR2 (germline): SEHNR, FQNEAQ (reference sequence). Full variable domain (remainder filled in from reference TRBV7-9 and TRBJ1-1): DTGVSQNPRHKITKRGQNVTFRCDPISEHNRLYWYRQTLGQGPEFLTYFQNEAQLEKSRLLSDRFSAERPKGSFSTLEIQRTEQGDSAMYLCASSGGTAVGNEAFFGQGTRLTVV.